This T cell receptor beta chain was documented in a study of blood T cells in healthy people across ages. Study outcomes and limitations: As age increased, TCR beta diversity per million T cells fell in a roughly linear fashion.

CDR1 and CDR2 (germline): SGHTA, FQGNSA. Trimming took off 5 bases at V and 6 bases at J, with 10 bases between the two ends. CDR3 size: 12 residues. A word on this clonotype: Its cognate antigen is unknown.

A second PCR of roughly 7 to 11 cycles used a sample-barcoded 5' primer and a J-beta primer mix. MiXCR, applied by TCRdb to the 5' RACE reads, yields one record per CDR3 protein. The sample holds fewer than 800,000 distinct CDR3 sequences; more than 20% are singletons and the top ten take under 9.5%. The data also belong to a second study, concerning T cells of mothers and their children.

The receptor was isolated from a boy younger than 18 in good health. The rearrangement joins TRBV7-2 to TRBJ1-2, with D tentatively TRBD1 (5 bases). Sequenced sample: blood. Here the CDR3 reads CASSKVRDGYTF. The CDR3, as DNA: TGTGCCAGCAGCAAAGTCAGGGATGGCTACACCTTC.